This TCR beta chain emerged from a study of T cell clonotyping in hematopoietic cell transplantation. Study details: Recipient samples before transplant were obtained post-cytoreduction. General study findings and limits: After transplant, recipient diversity fell while pathologically expanded clonotypes grew through day 180.

Remarks on this clone: Its antigen is still unknown.

In germline, CDR1 is MNHEY, CDR2 SMNVEV (reference sequence). With 6 bases clipped from V and 3 bases from J, the junction kept 12 bases outside the gene matches. The CDR3 has 17 amino acids. Time point of the sample: recipient sample about 28 days before transplant, after cytoreduction. Some clones are missing from TCRdb's copy, which holds only in-frame ones; the method was immunoSEQ multiplex PCR. The sample consists of about 10,000 clones, 87% of them appearing once. This specimen was peripheral blood mononuclear cells, taken before stem cell transplant. The clonotype comes from a woman in her fifties or sixties with chronic myeloid leukemia. Some clones in this sample may be carry-over from other donors' samples. This chain uses TRBV27 with TRBJ2-7; 12 bases are a match to TRBD1. For the CDR3, the DNA is TGTGCCAGCAGCCTATATCCGGGACAGGGGGCCAACTACGAGCAGTACTTC. This gives the protein CASSLYPGQGANYEQYF.